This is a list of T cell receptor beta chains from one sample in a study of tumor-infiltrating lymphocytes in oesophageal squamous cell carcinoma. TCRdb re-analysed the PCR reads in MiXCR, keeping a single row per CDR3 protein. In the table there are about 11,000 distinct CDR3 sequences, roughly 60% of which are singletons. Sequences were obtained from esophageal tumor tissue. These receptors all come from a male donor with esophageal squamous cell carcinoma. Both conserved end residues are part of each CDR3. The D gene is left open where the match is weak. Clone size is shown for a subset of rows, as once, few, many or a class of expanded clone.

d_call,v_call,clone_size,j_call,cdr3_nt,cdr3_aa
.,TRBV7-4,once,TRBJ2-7,TGTGCCAGCAGCCATGACAGCTCCTACGAGCAGTACTTC,CASSHDSSYEQYF
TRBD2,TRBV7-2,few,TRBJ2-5,TGTGCCAGCAGCCTCCAGACTAGCGGGGGCGAGACCCAGTACTTC,CASSLQTSGGETQYF
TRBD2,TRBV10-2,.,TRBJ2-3,TGCGCCAGCAGTGATAAGCGGGAGCGCACAGATACGCAGTATTTT,CASSDKRERTDTQYF
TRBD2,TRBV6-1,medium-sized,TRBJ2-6,TGTGCCAGCAGTGAGAGCGGGGCTGGGGCCAACGTCCTGACTTTC,CASSESGAGANVLTF
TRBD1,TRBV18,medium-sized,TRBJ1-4,TGTGCCAGCTCACCGGACAGGGCTAATGAAAAACTGTTTTTT,CASSPDRANEKLFF
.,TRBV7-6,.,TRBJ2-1,TGTGCCAGCAGCTTAAGAGCAGACCGGTACAATGAGCAGTTCTTC,CASSLRADRYNEQFF
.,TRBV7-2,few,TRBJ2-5,TGTGCCAGCAGCTTAGAGTTTTGGCAGCAAGAGACCCAGTACTTC,CASSLEFWQQETQYF
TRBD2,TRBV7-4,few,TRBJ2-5,TGTGCCAGCAGCTTAGCCGCGGGAGTGGGAGAGACCCAGTACTTC,CASSLAAGVGETQYF
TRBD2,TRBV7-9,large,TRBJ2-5,TGTGCCAGCAGCCCCCCTTGGGGAGGGGAGACCCAGTACTTC,CASSPPWGGETQYF
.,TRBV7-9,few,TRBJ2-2,TGTGCCAGCAGCTTACACACTGTCACCGGGGAGCTGTTTTTT,CASSLHTVTGELFF
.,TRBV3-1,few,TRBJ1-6,TGTGCCAGCAGCCGCGGACACAGTAATTCACCCCTCCACTTT,CASSRGHSNSPLHF
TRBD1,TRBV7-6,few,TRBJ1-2,TGTGCCAGCAGCTTAGAGCTCGGGGAGACAGGGGCTCTAATCTATGGCTACACCTTC,CASSLELGETGALIYGYTF
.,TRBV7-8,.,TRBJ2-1,TGTGCCAGCCCTTTTTTGCGCTCCTACAATGAGCAGTTCTTC,CASPFLRSYNEQFF
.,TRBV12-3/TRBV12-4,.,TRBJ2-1,TGTGCCAGCATTCTCAATGAGCAGTTCTTC,CASILNEQFF
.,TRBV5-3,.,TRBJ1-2,TGTGCCAGCAGCTCCCAGACAGTTACTAACTATGGCTACACCTTC,CASSSQTVTNYGYTF
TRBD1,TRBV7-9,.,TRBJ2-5,TGTGCCAGCAGCTTAGTGGGACAGAATCTCCAAGAGACCCAGTACTTC,CASSLVGQNLQETQYF
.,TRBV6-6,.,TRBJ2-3,TGTGCCAGCAGTTACTCGAGGCCAGATACGCAGTATTTT,CASSYSRPDTQYF
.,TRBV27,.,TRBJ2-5,TGTGCCAGCAGTTTTGGGCAGGGAGGAGAGACCCAGTACTTC,CASSFGQGGETQYF
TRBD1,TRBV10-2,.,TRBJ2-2,TGCGCCAGCAGCACAGGGGCAGCCGGGGAGCTGTTTTTT,CASSTGAAGELFF
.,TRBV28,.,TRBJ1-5,TGTGCCAGCAGTTCCGGACATCAGCCCCAGCATTTT,CASSSGHQPQHF
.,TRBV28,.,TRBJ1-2,TGTGCCAGCAGTTTGAAAATCTATGGCTACACCTTC,CASSLKIYGYTF
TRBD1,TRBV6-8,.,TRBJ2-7,TGTGCCAGCAGTGTGAAGACAGGGAGCTCCTACGAGCAGTACTTC,CASSVKTGSSYEQYF
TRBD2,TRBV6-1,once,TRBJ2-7,TGTGCCAGCAGGCCTACTTCCGGAGCGGGGGAGCAGTACTTC,CASRPTSGAGEQYF
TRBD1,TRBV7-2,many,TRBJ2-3,TGTGCCAGCAGCGCTCGACAGGGTGGGAGCACAGATACGCAGTATTTT,CASSARQGGSTDTQYF
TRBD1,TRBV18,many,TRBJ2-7,TGTGCCAGCTCGTATGAGGGACAGTGGAATCAAAAGTACTTC,CASSYEGQWNQKYF
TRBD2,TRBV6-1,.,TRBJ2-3,TGTGCCAGCAGCGGTAGCGGGAGATTAGATACGCAGTATTTT,CASSGSGRLDTQYF
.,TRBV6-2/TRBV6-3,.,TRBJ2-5,TGTGCCAGCAGTTACCCATGGACAAATGAGCAGTACTTC,CASSYPWTNEQYF
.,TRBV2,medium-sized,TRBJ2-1,TGTGCCAGCAGTGAAGCGCTTCGAGGCAGCTACAATGAGCAGTTCTTC,CASSEALRGSYNEQFF
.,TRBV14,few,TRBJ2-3,TGTGCCAGACAACAGGGTACCACCATTCGCACAGATACGCAGTATTTT,CARQQGTTIRTDTQYF
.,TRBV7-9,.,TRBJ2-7,TGTGCCAGCAGCTTAGAGGTCTCCTACGAGCAGTACTTC,CASSLEVSYEQYF
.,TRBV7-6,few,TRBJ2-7,TGTGCCAGCAGCGGCGAAGGGGGTAGTAACTACGAGCAGTACTTC,CASSGEGGSNYEQYF
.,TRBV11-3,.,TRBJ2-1,TGTGCCAGCAGCGTGACAGGTGGTGAGCAGTTCTTC,CASSVTGGEQFF
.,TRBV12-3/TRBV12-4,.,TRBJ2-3,TGTGCCAGCATCCTATGGTCTTCAGATACGCAGTATTTT,CASILWSSDTQYF
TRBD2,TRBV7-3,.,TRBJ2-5,TGTGCCAGCAGCTTAACTAGCGGGGGCTACAATGAGCAGTACTTC,CASSLTSGGYNEQYF
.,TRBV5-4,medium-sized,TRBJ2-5,TGTGCCGGAAGCCCGGAGGGGGCGGGACAAGAGACCCAGTACTTC,CAGSPEGAGQETQYF
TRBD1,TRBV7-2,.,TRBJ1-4,TGTGCCAGCAGCGTACGGGCAGGGGGAGAAAAACTGTTTTTT,CASSVRAGGEKLFF
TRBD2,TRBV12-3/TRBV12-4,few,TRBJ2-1,TGTGCCAGCAGTTCCGGGACTAGCGGAGACAATGAGCAGTTCTTC,CASSSGTSGDNEQFF
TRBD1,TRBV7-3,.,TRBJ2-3,TGTGCCAGCAGCATCACAGGGGTTGGCACAGATACGCAGTATTTT,CASSITGVGTDTQYF
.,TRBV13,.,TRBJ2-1,TGTGCCAGCAGCTTGACTGGTACCAATGAGCAGTTCTTC,CASSLTGTNEQFF
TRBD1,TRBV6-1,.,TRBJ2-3,TGTGCCAGCAGCAAACGACAGGGGGGCACAGATACGCAGTATTTT,CASSKRQGGTDTQYF
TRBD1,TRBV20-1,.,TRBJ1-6,TGCAGTGCTCTGGGACAGGGTGATTCACCCCTCCACTTC,CSALGQGDSPLHF
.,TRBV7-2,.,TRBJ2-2,TGTGCCAGCAGCTGGGCTAACGGAAACACCGGGGAGCTGTTTTTT,CASSWANGNTGELFF
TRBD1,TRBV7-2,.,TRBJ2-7,TGTGCCAGCAGCTTAGGGACAGGGGTAAGCGAGCAGTACTTC,CASSLGTGVSEQYF
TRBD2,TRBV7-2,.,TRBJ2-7,TGTGCCAGCAGCATCAATCTAGCGGGAGGGTACGAGCAGTACTTC,CASSINLAGGYEQYF
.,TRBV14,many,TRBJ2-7,TGTGCCAGCAGCCTAGGTTACGAGCAGTACTTC,CASSLGYEQYF
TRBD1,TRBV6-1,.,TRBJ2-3,TGTGCCAGCAGTGAAGTCGGACAGGGGAAGGAGTACTTC,CASSEVGQGKEYF
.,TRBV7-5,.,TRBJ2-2,.,CISVPAAYTVVGSLLFF
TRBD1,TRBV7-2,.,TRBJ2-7,TGTGCCAGCAGGGAGACCGGGACAGGCCCCGAGCAGTACTTC,CASRETGTGPEQYF
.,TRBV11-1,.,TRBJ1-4,TGTGCCAGCAGCTTAGCGGGGTCTTACAATGAAAAACTGTTTTTT,CASSLAGSYNEKLFF
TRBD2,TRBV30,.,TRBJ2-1,TGTGCCTGGAGTGCCGGACTAGCGGGACCTTACAATGAGCAGTTCTTC,CAWSAGLAGPYNEQFF
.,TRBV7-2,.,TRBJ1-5,TGTGCCAGCAGCTTAGGATTAGGGCAGGTCAGTAACCAGCATTTT,CASSLGLGQVSNQHF
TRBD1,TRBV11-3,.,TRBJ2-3,TGTGCCAGCAGCATCTACCGGGACAGGGTAACAGATACGCAGTATTTT,CASSIYRDRVTDTQYF
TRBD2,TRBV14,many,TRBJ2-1,TGTGCCAGCAGCCAGGCGACTAGCGGGAGGGGTAGACAGTTCTTC,CASSQATSGRGRQFF
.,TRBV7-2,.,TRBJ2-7,TGTGCCAGCAGCTCGCCGGGCTACGAGCAGTACTTC,CASSSPGYEQYF
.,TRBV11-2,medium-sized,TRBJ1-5,TGTGCCAGCAGCAAGGACCACTTCGGGCAGCCCCAGCATTTT,CASSKDHFGQPQHF